The 21 T cell receptor beta chains below were found in one sample sequenced in a study of T cell clonality in common variable immunodeficiency (dated by TCRdb to the mid-2010s). Library creation used the immunoSEQ multiplex PCR assay. TCRdb re-hosts the immuneACCESS table, in-frame sequences only. Its copies lack some clones; in the studies checked, an unresolved V gene accounts for under half of them, and the cause for the rest is not known. The sample counts 35,000 or so clones, each observed more than once. Approximately 1% of the sample rests with the top ten. The sequenced material came from peripheral blood mononuclear cells. The receptors were gathered from a person aged 18 to 70 in good health.

Ten or more counts support this clone. The read finishes 3 residues shy of the CDR3 end, and the germline J gene is used to complete it. This chain joins TRBV6-2 or TRBV6-3 and TRBJ1-1; 7 bases align to TRBD1. The ends lost 5 bases at V and 2 bases at J; junction bases unmatched: 5. Germline V gene data show CDR1 as MNHEY and CDR2 as SVGEGT. The CDR3 consists of 14 residues. Partial CDR3 DNA: TGTGCCAGCAGTCGACAGGGTATCAACACTGAA. This encodes CASSRQGINTE. The entire CDR3 is CASSRQGINTEAFF.

This clone was counted many times. The read terminates 3 residues before the CDR3 end, so the remaining end is supplied by the germline J gene. The chain has TRBV20-1 and TRBJ2-5, with 9 bases that match TRBD1. J gave up 3 bases and V 0 bases, and 5 bases lay outside the gene matches. The CDR3 totals 15 residues. Germline V gene lookup returns CDR1 DFQATT and CDR2 SNEGSKA (reference sequence). The CDR3 sequence is CSARDFGQGKETQYF. The CDR3 bases that were read are TGCAGTGCTAGAGATTTCGGACAGGGGAAAGAGACC.

This clone was seen repeatedly, ten times or more. The read is 3 residues too short to cover the CDR3 end, so that end is filled in from the germline J gene. The chain employs TRBV4-1 and TRBJ2-1; the D gene is possibly TRBD1 (6 bases). This CDR3 has 15 amino acids. Per the germline V gene, CDR1 is MGHRA and CDR2 is YSYEKL. Trimming left V 2 bases short and J 7 bases short, with 15 bases between. Partial CDR3 DNA: TGCGCCAGCAGCCAAACGACAGGTTCGCTAAATGAG. Amino acid sequence: CASSQTTGSLNE. The whole CDR3 protein reads CASSQTTGSLNEQFF.

By share, this clone counts as medium-sized (0.01 to 0.1%). The read falls 3 residues short of the CDR3 end, and the missing part is taken from the germline J gene. J is TRBJ2-4 and V is TRBV20-1; TRBD1 is a possible D gene (7 bases). This CDR3 spans 14 amino acids. CDR1 is DFQATT and CDR2 is SNEGSKA in the germline V gene (reference sequence). Trimming stripped 2 bases from V and 5 bases from J, with 13 bases between. The CDR3 is CSARRQGGENIQYF. The part of the CDR3 DNA that was read is TGCAGTGCTAGAAGACAGGGCGGGGAAAACATT.

This clone occurred many times. Read data end 3 residues before the CDR3 end; the end is taken from the germline J gene. This chain joins TRBV30 and TRBJ2-5, with TRBD1 matching over 7 bases. CDR3 length: 15 amino acids. Germline values: CDR1 GTSNPN, CDR2 SVGIG (reference sequence). V lost 0 bases, J lost 2 bases, and 6 bases stayed unmatched. The sequenced CDR3 bases are TGTGCCTGGAGTGTAGTGGCAGGGGGTCAAGAGACC. Its protein is CAWSVVAGGQET. The CDR3, in full, reads CAWSVVAGGQETQYF.

This clone has a count of ten or more. The read terminates 3 residues before the CDR3 end, so the remaining end is supplied by the germline J gene. The gene calls are TRBV2 and TRBJ1-5; the D gene is possibly TRBD1 (5 bases). The V gene lost 8 bases and the J gene lost 8 bases, with 13 bases spanning the gap. CDR1 and CDR2 from the germline V gene are SNHLY and FYNNEI. The CDR3 runs to 12 residues. CDR3 in amino acids: CASRDYLEPQHF. The sequenced CDR3 bases are TGTGCCAGCCGGGACTATTTAGAGCCC.

This clone was detected only a few times. The read ends 3 residues shy of where the CDR3 ends; the end is completed using the germline J gene. The chain combines TRBV18 with TRBJ2-3, with 7 bases aligning to TRBD2. V lost 3 bases and J lost 4; bases outside the gene matches: 10. Germline CDR1 KGHSH, CDR2 LQKENI. The CDR3 runs to 16 residues. The part of the CDR3 DNA that was read is TGTGCCAGCTCACCTGTTGGCGGGAGAGGGCCAGATACG. Its translation is CASSPVGGRGPDT. The CDR3 as a whole reads CASSPVGGRGPDTQYF.

This clone was detected a few times. The read is 3 residues too short to cover the CDR3 end, so that end is filled in from the germline J gene. The J gene is TRBJ2-3, the V gene TRBV18, with a tentative D call TRBD2 (7 bases). The V gene lost 5 bases and the J gene lost 4 bases, with 13 bases spanning the gap. The CDR3 is made up of 14 amino acids. In germline, CDR1 is KGHSH, CDR2 LQKENI. The sequenced CDR3 bases are TGTGCCAGCTCAAGGGGGGGCCCTGCAGATACG. Amino acid sequence: CASSRGGPADT. The complete CDR3 protein is CASSRGGPADTQYF.

In its sample, this clone was seen a few times. Incomplete CDR3 DNA: TGTGCCAGCAGAGGGTGGCAAGAGACC. Translation: CASRGWQET. The entire CDR3 sequence reads CASRGWQETQYF. This chain links TRBV6-2 or TRBV6-3 with TRBJ2-5; D gene unclear. The sequenced fragment ends 3 residues before the CDR3 boundary, so the rest is inferred from the germline J gene. This CDR3 is built from 12 residues. Germline CDR1 MNHEY, CDR2 SVGEGT. The V and J ends lost 6 bases and 2 bases respectively, with 7 bases between them.

This clone has ten or more counts. Compared with germline, one end of the junction differs, possibly owing to a read error. With the read ending 3 residues before the CDR3 end, the germline J gene is used to fill in that end. This sequence joins TRBV4-2 and TRBJ2-1; TRBD2 is a possible D gene (5 bases). The CDR3 is 15 residues long. The germline CDR1 and CDR2 sequences are LGHNA and YNFKEQ. This CDR3 is CASRSASSSYNEQFF. The covered CDR3 bases are TGCGCCAGCCGGAGCGCTAGCTCCTCCTACAATGAG.

The table lists this clone with many counts. The CDR3 is CASSLSGTDYGYTF. Incomplete CDR3 DNA: TGTGCCAGCTCACTGTCCGGGACAGACTATGGC. V is TRBV18 and J is TRBJ1-2; 7 bases match TRBD1. With the read ending 3 residues before the CDR3 end, the germline J gene is used to fill in that end. Germline CDR1 and CDR2: KGHSH and LQKENI. The V gene end was trimmed by 4 bases and the J gene end by 3 bases; junction bases not matched to a gene: 5. The length of the CDR3 is 14 residues.

The sample holds many counts of this clone. The CDR3 extends 3 residues past the end of the read, so its final part is completed from the germline J gene. The genes are TRBV10-3 and TRBJ2-7; D ambiguous. The length of the CDR3 is 12 residues. The V gene's germline CDR1 is ENHRY and CDR2 SYGVKD. Trimming stripped 0 bases from V and 3 bases from J, with 3 bases between. CDR3 DNA (partial): TGTGCCATCAGTGAGTCTAGCTACGAG. Translated, it gives CAISESSYE. The entire CDR3 is CAISESSYEQYF.

This clone was counted ten times or more. The observed sequence ends 3 residues before the CDR3 terminus, with the missing tail filled in from the germline J gene. V is TRBV18 and J is TRBJ2-2; the match to TRBD1 covers 10 bases. The CDR3 loop spans 17 amino acids. The V and J ends lost 1 base and 3 bases, in that order; junction bases with no gene match: 5. From germline, CDR1 is KGHSH and CDR2 LQKENI. The CDR3 loop reads CASSPQTGGMYTGELFF. The CDR3 DNA, read in part, is TGTGCCAGCTCACCACAGACAGGGGGCATGTACACCGGGGAG.

This clone has a count of ten or more. The read ends 3 residues early relative to the CDR3; the germline J gene fills the gap. This chain uses TRBV7-9 with TRBJ2-5, with 11 bases lining up with TRBD2. Trimming removed 10 bases from V and 4 bases from J; junction bases left unmatched: 8. Germline values: CDR1 SEHNR, CDR2 FQNEAQ (reference sequence). The CDR3 length is 14 residues. The sequenced CDR3 bases are TGTGCCACCTCACTAGCGGGAGTAATAGAGACC. Encoded protein: CATSLAGVIET. The CDR3, in full, reads CATSLAGVIETQYF.

The table lists this clone with many counts. The sequenced part of the CDR3 DNA is TGCGCCAGCAGCTTGATGGGCGGGACATTTCAAGAGACC. Encoded protein: CASSLMGGTFQET. The entire CDR3 protein reads CASSLMGGTFQETQYF. The V call is TRBV5-1, the J call TRBJ2-5, with D possibly called TRBD1 or TRBD2 (6 bases each). The read gets to within 3 residues of the CDR3 end, and the germline J gene fills in the rest. The CDR3 consists of 16 residues. Trimming took off 1 base at V and 2 bases at J, with 15 bases between the two ends. The germline gives CDR1 SGHRS, CDR2 YFSETQ. The full variable domain, its missing parts supplied by reference TRBV5-1 and TRBJ2-5, is KAGVTQTPRYLIKTRGQQVTLSCSPISGHRSVSWYQQTPGQGLQFLFEYFSETQRNKGNFPGRFSGRQFSNSRSEMNVSTLELGDSALYLCASSLMGGTFQETQYFGPGTRLLVL.

This clone has a count of ten or more. The read is 3 residues too short to cover the CDR3 end, so that end is filled in from the germline J gene. The chain carries TRBV14 and TRBJ1-4, with a tentative D call TRBD1 (5 bases). V gave up 3 bases and J gave up 2 bases, with 22 bases separating them. The CDR3 has 19 amino acids. Germline values: CDR1 SGHDN, CDR2 FVKESK. CDR3 protein: CASSHSLEMAGRTNEKLFF. CDR3 DNA (partial): TGTGCCAGCAGCCATTCCCTTGAGATGGCAGGGAGGACTAATGAAAAA.

This clone occurred many times. Incomplete CDR3 DNA: TGTGCCAGCTCCCCTCCAGCCCCGAGGGATGGC. Its protein product is CASSPPAPRDG. The full CDR3 sequence reads CASSPPAPRDGYTF. The chain uses TRBV18 and TRBJ1-2, with unresolved D. The CDR3 end is not reached by the read, which stops 3 residues before it; the germline J gene fills it in. The ends were cut back, 6 bases at V and 6 bases at J, with 17 bases in the middle. Germline CDR1 is KGHSH and CDR2 is LQKENI. The CDR3 totals 14 residues.

This clone was counted many times. The read terminates 3 residues ahead of where the CDR3 ends, so the germline J gene completes it. This chain uses TRBV7-9 with TRBJ2-5, with D perhaps TRBD2 (6 bases). Trimming cost V 1 base and J 4 bases, with 10 bases left between them. Germline CDR1 and CDR2: SEHNR and FQNEAQ (reference sequence). The CDR3 runs to 14 residues. The DNA read from the CDR3 is TGTGCCAGCAGCTTAGGGCGGGAATTAGAGACC. Translated, it gives CASSLGRELET. The CDR3 in its entirety is CASSLGRELETQYF.

The sample holds many counts of this clone. Coverage ceases 3 residues before the CDR3 finishes, and the germline J gene fills in the end. This chain links TRBV6-1 with TRBJ1-3; D is perhaps TRBD1 (5 bases). Germline-derived CDR1 and CDR2 are MNHNS and SASEGT. The CDR3 sequence is 15 residues long. Between the trimmed V and J ends, which lost 4 bases and 0 bases, there was a span of 10 bases. CDR3 DNA, as far as it was read: TGTGCCAGCAGTGTAGACGACAGCTCTGGAAACACC. Its protein product is CASSVDDSSGNT. The entire CDR3 sequence reads CASSVDDSSGNTIYF.

This clone was observed at least ten times. Read data end 3 residues before the CDR3 end; the end is taken from the germline J gene. The gene calls are TRBV9 and TRBJ1-3, with D perhaps TRBD1 (5 bases). V lost 3 bases and J 2 bases, leaving 12 bases between the germline ends. The V gene's germline CDR1 is SGDLS and CDR2 YYNGEE. The CDR3 is made up of 15 amino acids. The CDR3: CASSEQDLTGNTIYF. CDR3 bases read: TGTGCCAGCAGCGAACAGGACCTCACTGGAAACACC.

There are many counts of this clone. The CDR3 end is not reached by the read, which stops 3 residues before it; the germline J gene fills it in. The chain has TRBV20-1 and TRBJ2-7, with a weak D call TRBD1 (5 bases). Trimming stripped 7 bases from V and 2 bases from J, with 18 bases between. The CDR3 runs 14 residues. The germline CDR1 and CDR2 sequences are DFQATT and SNEGSKA (reference sequence). The CDR3 is CSVLGAGNPYEQYF. The part of the CDR3 DNA that was read is TGCAGTGTCCTAGGGGCAGGAAACCCCTACGAG.